A selection of T cell receptor beta chains follows, all from one sample in a study of identical twins. TCRdb fed the 5' RACE reads into MiXCR, producing one record per CDR3 protein. The table has approximately 410,000 distinct CDR3 sequences, around a sixth seen once. The material sequenced was naive T cells sorted from blood. These receptors originate from a man aged 50 to 60 in good health. Each CDR3 is given with its conserved first and last residue. D genes are given only for firm matches. Clone size is shown for a subset of rows, as once, few, many or a class of expanded clone.

TRBV11-2	TRBJ2-1	TRBD2	many	CASSRGTSNEQFF	TGTGCCAGCAGCCGCGGGACTAGCAATGAGCAGTTCTTC
TRBV20-1	TRBJ2-4	TRBD1	few	CSARRETGGFRLQYF	TGCAGTGCTAGAAGGGAGACAGGGGGATTTCGTCTTCAGTACTTC
TRBV5-6	TRBJ2-7	TRBD1	NA	CASSNRDRSDEQYF	TGTGCCAGCAGCAACCGGGACAGGAGCGACGAGCAGTACTTC
TRBV5-5	TRBJ2-5	NA	NA	CASSSLAWGYQETQYF	TGTGCCAGCAGCTCTCTAGCGTGGGGGTACCAAGAGACCCAGTACTTC
TRBV6-4	TRBJ2-1	TRBD2	many	CASIARPTGGPVNEQFF	TGTGCCAGCATAGCCCGGCCTACGGGAGGGCCGGTCAATGAGCAGTTCTTC
TRBV12-3/TRBV12-4	TRBJ2-1	TRBD2	many	CASQHGTSGGRSYNEQFF	TGTGCCAGCCAACATGGGACTAGCGGGGGGCGCTCCTACAATGAGCAGTTCTTC
TRBV4-2	TRBJ1-5	TRBD1	few	CASSQEAATLGTADQPQHF	TGTGCCAGCAGCCAAGAGGCGGCCACCTTAGGGACAGCAGATCAGCCCCAGCATTTT
TRBV25-1	TRBJ2-5	TRBD1	few	CASSTPGQVVETQYF	TGTGCCAGCAGTACCCCGGGACAGGTGGTGGAGACCCAGTACTTC
TRBV12-3/TRBV12-4	TRBJ2-3	NA	NA	CASSLFLVLDTQYF	TGTGCCAGCAGTTTGTTCCTAGTGCTAGATACGCAGTATTTT
TRBV12-3/TRBV12-4	TRBJ1-1	NA	NA	CASSQGLGNTEAFF	TGTGCCAGCAGTCAGGGCCTAGGGAACACTGAAGCTTTCTTT
TRBV9	TRBJ2-7	TRBD2	NA	CASSVGREPYEQYF	TGTGCCAGCAGCGTAGGGCGGGAGCCCTACGAGCAGTACTTC
TRBV20-1	TRBJ2-3	NA	NA	CSATRPGTAMDTQYF	TGCAGTGCTACCCGACCCGGGACTGCGATGGATACGCAGTATTTT
TRBV4-3	TRBJ2-3	TRBD2	NA	CASSQGVPTSGGDADTQYF	TGCGCCAGCAGCCAAGGAGTCCCGACTAGCGGGGGGGACGCAGATACGCAGTATTTT
TRBV29-1	TRBJ1-2	NA	many	CSVERGLGYTF	TGCAGCGTTGAGAGGGGGTTAGGCTACACCTTC
TRBV5-6	TRBJ2-1	NA	NA	CASTEEGEQFF	TGTGCCAGCACGGAAGAAGGTGAGCAGTTCTTC
TRBV20-1	TRBJ2-3	NA	NA	CSARVRGSDTQYF	TGCAGTGCTAGAGTTAGGGGGTCAGATACGCAGTATTTT
TRBV6-5	TRBJ2-6	TRBD1	many	CASSYQGATGFANVLTF	TGTGCCAGCAGCTATCAGGGGGCAACCGGGTTTGCCAACGTCCTGACTTTC
TRBV11-2	TRBJ2-6	TRBD1	many	CASSLGQAGANVLTF	TGTGCCAGCAGCTTGGGACAGGCAGGGGCCAACGTCCTGACTTTC
TRBV4-3	TRBJ2-5	TRBD2	many	CASSQRTSLETQYF	TGCGCCAGCAGCCAAAGGACTAGCTTGGAGACCCAGTACTTC
TRBV20-1	TRBJ2-5	TRBD1	NA	CSARVPGGETQYF	TGCAGTGCTAGAGTCCCAGGGGGAGAGACCCAGTACTTC
TRBV6-5	TRBJ1-3	NA	few	CASSYGWGSLSGNTIYF	TGTGCCAGCAGTTACGGATGGGGGTCCCTCTCTGGAAACACCATATATTTT
TRBV10-3	TRBJ1-2	TRBD1	NA	CAISEAGTAFYGYTF	TGTGCCATCAGTGAGGCCGGGACAGCCTTCTATGGCTACACCTTC
TRBV6-1	TRBJ2-2	NA	many	CASSKPGTAGELFF	TGTGCCAGCAGTAAGCCAGGAACAGCCGGGGAGCTGTTTTTT
TRBV7-2	TRBJ2-7	NA	few	CASRKRADYEQYF	TGTGCCAGCAGGAAGCGAGCGGATTACGAGCAGTACTTC
TRBV2	TRBJ2-7	NA	many	CASNGGGEQYF	TGTGCCAGCAATGGAGGGGGCGAGCAGTACTTC
TRBV7-2	TRBJ2-6	NA	many	CASSSGDSGANVLTF	TGTGCCAGCAGCTCGGGGGACTCTGGGGCCAACGTCCTGACTTTC
TRBV12-3/TRBV12-4	TRBJ2-2	NA	NA	CASSLIANTGELFF	TGTGCCAGCAGTTTAATAGCGAACACCGGGGAGCTGTTTTTT
TRBV7-6	TRBJ2-2	NA	NA	CASSLESGGITGELFF	TGTGCCAGCAGCTTAGAGTCCGGGGGAATCACCGGGGAGCTGTTTTTT
TRBV12-3/TRBV12-4	TRBJ2-3	NA	NA	CASSSRPGGTQYF	TGTGCCAGCAGTTCCCGACCCGGGGGTACGCAGTATTTT
TRBV4-2	TRBJ2-7	TRBD2	few	CASSQGVKREDEQYF	TGTGCCAGCAGCCAAGGGGTGAAGCGGGAGGACGAGCAGTACTTC
TRBV4-1	TRBJ2-7	NA	NA	CASSPRLGVRLEQYF	TGCGCCAGCAGCCCACGGCTGGGCGTGAGGCTAGAGCAGTACTTC
TRBV24-1	TRBJ2-1	NA	NA	CATSGGMSSYNEQFF	TGTGCCACCAGTGGTGGTATGAGCTCCTACAATGAGCAGTTCTTC
TRBV5-5	TRBJ2-1	NA	NA	CASRESISGDSYNEQFF	TGTGCCAGCAGGGAGTCTATAAGCGGGGACAGCTACAATGAGCAGTTCTTC
TRBV20-1	TRBJ2-1	TRBD2	many	CSARASSGSYNEQFF	TGCAGTGCTAGAGCGTCTAGCGGGAGTTACAATGAGCAGTTCTTC
TRBV5-4	TRBJ2-5	TRBD1	NA	CASSLVLTGGKETQYF	TGTGCCAGCAGCTTGGTACTGACAGGGGGCAAAGAGACCCAGTACTTC
TRBV5-1	TRBJ1-1	TRBD1	many	CASSLTQGVGTEAFF	TGCGCCAGCAGCTTAACACAGGGGGTCGGGACTGAAGCTTTCTTT
TRBV12-3/TRBV12-4	TRBJ2-7	NA	NA	CASSLAQVGGLISYEQYF	TGTGCCAGCAGTTTAGCGCAAGTTGGGGGCTTGATATCCTACGAGCAGTACTTC
TRBV24-1	TRBJ2-3	NA	NA	CATSDPGDTQYF	TGTGCCACCAGTGATCCAGGAGATACGCAGTATTTT
TRBV30	TRBJ2-7	NA	NA	CAWNSNLYEQYF	TGTGCCTGGAATTCGAATCTTTACGAGCAGTACTTC
TRBV12-3/TRBV12-4	TRBJ1-2	NA	many	CASSVRSEDYGYTF	TGTGCCAGCAGTGTGAGGTCGGAGGACTATGGCTACACCTTC
TRBV12-3/TRBV12-4	TRBJ1-4	TRBD1	NA	CASRPQGKGLFF	TGTGCCAGCAGACCACAGGGGAAAGGGTTGTTTTTT
TRBV18	TRBJ2-1	NA	many	CASSPGVSARQYNEQFF	TGTGCCAGCTCACCGGGTGTGTCGGCCAGACAGTACAATGAGCAGTTCTTC
TRBV20-1	TRBJ1-2	NA	few	CSAREQAYGYTF	TGCAGTGCTAGAGAACAGGCGTATGGCTACACCTTC
TRBV29-1	TRBJ2-7	NA	NA	CSVAGVRVSSEQYF	TGCAGCGTTGCCGGGGTGAGGGTATCGAGCGAGCAGTACTTC
TRBV5-1	TRBJ2-7	NA	NA	CASSQRPSSYEQYF	TGCGCCAGCAGCCAGAGGCCGAGCTCCTACGAGCAGTACTTC
TRBV5-1	TRBJ2-2	NA	NA	CASSLASANTGELFF	TGCGCCAGCAGCTTGGCGTCAGCTAACACCGGGGAGCTGTTTTTT
TRBV4-1	TRBJ1-2	NA	few	CASSQDRRGDGYTF	TGCGCCAGCAGCCAAGATCGTAGGGGCGATGGCTACACCTTC
TRBV6-2/TRBV6-3	TRBJ2-3	TRBD2	once	CASTRTVAGSTDTQYF	TGTGCCAGCACTCGGACCGTAGCGGGATCAACAGATACGCAGTATTTT
TRBV6-2/TRBV6-3	TRBJ2-7	NA	NA	CASSYRYVISYEQYF	TGTGCCAGCAGTTATCGTTACGTGATCTCCTACGAGCAGTACTTC
TRBV29-1	TRBJ1-1	NA	few	CSVLVSPNTEAFF	TGCAGCGTCCTCGTTAGTCCGAACACTGAAGCTTTCTTT
TRBV6-2/TRBV6-3	TRBJ2-7	NA	NA	CASSSFGEQYF	TGTGCCAGCAGTTCTTTTGGCGAGCAGTACTTC
TRBV12-3/TRBV12-4	TRBJ2-7	NA	NA	CASSQQWEVTYEQYF	TGTGCCAGCAGTCAGCAGTGGGAAGTCACCTACGAGCAGTACTTC
TRBV20-1	TRBJ1-1	NA	NA	CSAIRLADTEAFF	TGCAGTGCAATAAGGTTGGCCGACACTGAAGCTTTCTTT
TRBV7-3	TRBJ2-2	NA	few	CASSPYIGGILNTGELFF	TGTGCCAGCAGCCCGTATATAGGGGGGATCCTGAACACCGGGGAGCTGTTTTTT
TRBV20-1	TRBJ2-7	NA	NA	CAVEAVPFGQYF	TGCGCAGTGGAGGCGGTTCCTTTCGGGCAGTACTTC
TRBV27	TRBJ2-1	NA	NA	CASRDMVAQGPYNEQFF	TGTGCCAGCAGGGACATGGTGGCGCAGGGGCCTTACAATGAGCAGTTCTTC
TRBV5-6	TRBJ2-5	NA	few	CASSLGIRGETQYF	TGTGCCAGCAGCTTGGGCATCAGGGGTGAGACCCAGTACTTC
TRBV28	TRBJ2-7	TRBD2	NA	CASSPFSSGSGNEQYF	TGTGCCAGCAGCCCTTTTTCTAGCGGGAGTGGCAACGAGCAGTACTTC
TRBV10-3	TRBJ2-1	TRBD2	few	CAISGGTSGSWAHEQFF	TGTGCCATCAGTGGAGGGACTAGCGGCTCCTGGGCTCATGAGCAGTTCTTC
TRBV12-3/TRBV12-4	TRBJ1-6	TRBD1	few	CASRLTGESYSPLHF	TGTGCCAGCAGACTAACAGGGGAATCGTATTCACCCCTCCACTTT